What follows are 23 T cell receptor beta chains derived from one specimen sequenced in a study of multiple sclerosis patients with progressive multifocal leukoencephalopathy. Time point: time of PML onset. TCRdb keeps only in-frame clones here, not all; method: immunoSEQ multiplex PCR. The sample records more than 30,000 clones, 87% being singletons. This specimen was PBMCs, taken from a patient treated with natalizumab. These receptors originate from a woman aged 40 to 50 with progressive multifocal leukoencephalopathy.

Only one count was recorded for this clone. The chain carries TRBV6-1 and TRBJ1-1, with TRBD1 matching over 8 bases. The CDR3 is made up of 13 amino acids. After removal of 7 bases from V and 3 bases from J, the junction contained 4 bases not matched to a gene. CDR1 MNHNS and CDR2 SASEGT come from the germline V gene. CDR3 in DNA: TGTGCCAGCATTCCGACAGGGGACACTGAAGCTTTCTTT. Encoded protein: CASIPTGDTEAFF.

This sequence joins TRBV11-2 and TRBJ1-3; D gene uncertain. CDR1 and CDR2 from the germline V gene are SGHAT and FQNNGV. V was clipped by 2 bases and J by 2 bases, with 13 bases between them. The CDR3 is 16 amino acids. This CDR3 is CASSLKGRVAGNTIYF. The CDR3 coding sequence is TGTGCCAGCAGCTTAAAAGGGAGGGTGGCTGGAAACACCATATATTTT.

The CDR3 sequence is CASSKKTENNSPLHF. CDR3 coding DNA: TGTGCCAGCAGCAAAAAAACAGAAAATAATTCACCCCTCCACTTT. The V gene is TRBV21-1, the J gene TRBJ1-6; the table's D call TRBD1 went unverified against the DNA. TRBV21-1 is a pseudogene locus. The CDR3 totals 15 residues.

CDR3 protein: CASSVGTSGGLDTQYF. Written as DNA, the CDR3 is TGTGCCAGCAGCGTTGGGACTAGCGGGGGGCTGGATACGCAGTATTTT. The genes are TRBV7-2 and TRBJ2-3, with 15 bases lining up with TRBD2. The V gene end was trimmed by 5 bases and the J gene end by 6 bases; junction bases not matched to a gene: 6. CDR1 is SGHTA, CDR2 FQGNSA, per germline. The CDR3 has 16 amino acids.

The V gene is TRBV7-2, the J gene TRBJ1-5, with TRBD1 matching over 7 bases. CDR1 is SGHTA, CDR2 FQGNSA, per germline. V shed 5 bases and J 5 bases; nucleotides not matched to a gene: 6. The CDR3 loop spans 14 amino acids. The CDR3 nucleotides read TGTGCCAGCAGCCCGCAGGGGGGCTATCAGCCCCAGCATTTT. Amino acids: CASSPQGGYQPQHF.

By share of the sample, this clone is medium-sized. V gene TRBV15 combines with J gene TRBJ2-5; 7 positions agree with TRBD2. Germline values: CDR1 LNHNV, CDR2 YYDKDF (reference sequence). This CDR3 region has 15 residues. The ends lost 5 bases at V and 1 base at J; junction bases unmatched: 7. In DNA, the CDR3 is TGTGCCACCAGCGGGGAGGGGCGGTTCCAAGAGACCCAGTACTTC. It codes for CATSGEGRFQETQYF.

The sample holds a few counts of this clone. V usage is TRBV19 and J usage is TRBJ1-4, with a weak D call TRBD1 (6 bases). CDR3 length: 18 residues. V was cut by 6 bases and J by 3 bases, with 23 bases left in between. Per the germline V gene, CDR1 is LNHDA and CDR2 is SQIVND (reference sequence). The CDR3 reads CASRPRIQGRVANEKLFF. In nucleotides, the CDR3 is TGTGCCAGTAGACCTCGGATACAGGGACGAGTTGCTAATGAAAAACTGTTTTTT.

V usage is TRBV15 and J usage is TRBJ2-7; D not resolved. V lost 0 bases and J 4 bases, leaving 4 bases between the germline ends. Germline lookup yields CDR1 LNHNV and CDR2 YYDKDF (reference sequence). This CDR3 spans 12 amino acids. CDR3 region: CATSRDTYEQYF. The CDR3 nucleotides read TGTGCCACCAGCAGAGATACGTACGAGCAGTACTTC.

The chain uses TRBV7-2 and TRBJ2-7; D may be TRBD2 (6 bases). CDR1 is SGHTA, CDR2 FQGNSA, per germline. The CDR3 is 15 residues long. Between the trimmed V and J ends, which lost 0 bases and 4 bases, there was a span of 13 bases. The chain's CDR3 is CASSLAESGPYEQYF. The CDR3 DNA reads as TGTGCCAGCAGCTTAGCGGAGAGCGGGCCGTACGAGCAGTACTTC.

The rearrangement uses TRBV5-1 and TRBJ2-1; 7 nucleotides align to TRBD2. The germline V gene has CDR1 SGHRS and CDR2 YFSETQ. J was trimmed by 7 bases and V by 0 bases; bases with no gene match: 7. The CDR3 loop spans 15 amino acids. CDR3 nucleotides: TGCGCCAGCAGCTTGGCCAGCGGGGTTTATAATGAGCAGTTCTTC. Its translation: CASSLASGVYNEQFF.

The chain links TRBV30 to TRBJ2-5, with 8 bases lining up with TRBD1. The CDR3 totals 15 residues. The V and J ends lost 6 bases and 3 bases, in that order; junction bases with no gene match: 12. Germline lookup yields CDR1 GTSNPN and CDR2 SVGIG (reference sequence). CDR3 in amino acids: CACRSTAGGEETQYF. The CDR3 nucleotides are TGTGCCTGCCGCAGCACGGCAGGGGGCGAAGAGACCCAGTACTTC.

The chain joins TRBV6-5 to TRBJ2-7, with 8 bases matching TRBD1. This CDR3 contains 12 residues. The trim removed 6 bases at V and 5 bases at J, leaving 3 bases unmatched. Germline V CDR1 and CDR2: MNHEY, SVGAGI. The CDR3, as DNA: TGTGCCAGCAGCCTGACAGGGGACGAGCAGTACTTC. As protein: CASSLTGDEQYF.

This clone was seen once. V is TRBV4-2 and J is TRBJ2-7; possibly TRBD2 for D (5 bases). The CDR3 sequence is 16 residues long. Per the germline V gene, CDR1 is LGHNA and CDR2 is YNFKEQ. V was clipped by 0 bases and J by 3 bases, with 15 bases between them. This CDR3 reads CASSQDLRGRGYEQYF. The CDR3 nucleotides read TGTGCCAGCAGCCAAGATCTCCGGGGAAGAGGCTACGAGCAGTACTTC.

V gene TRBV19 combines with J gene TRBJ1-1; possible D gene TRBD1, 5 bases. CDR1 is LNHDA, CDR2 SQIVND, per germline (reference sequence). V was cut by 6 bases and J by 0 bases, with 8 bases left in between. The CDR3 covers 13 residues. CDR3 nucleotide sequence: TGTGCCAGTAGAGGACAATTGAACACTGAAGCTTTCTTT. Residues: CASRGQLNTEAFF.

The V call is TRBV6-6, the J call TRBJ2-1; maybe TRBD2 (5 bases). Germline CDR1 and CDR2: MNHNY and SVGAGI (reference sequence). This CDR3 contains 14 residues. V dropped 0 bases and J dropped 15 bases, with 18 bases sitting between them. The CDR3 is CASSYSPTVANPFF. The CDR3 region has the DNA TGTGCCAGCAGTTACTCTCCCACGGTAGCGAATCCGTTCTTC.

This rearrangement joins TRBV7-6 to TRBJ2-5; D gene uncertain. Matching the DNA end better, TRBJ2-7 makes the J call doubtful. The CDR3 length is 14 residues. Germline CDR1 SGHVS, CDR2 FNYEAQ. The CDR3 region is CASSPMTNPYEQYF. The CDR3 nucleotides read TGTGCCAGCAGCCCCATGACAAACCCCTACGAGCAGTACTTC.

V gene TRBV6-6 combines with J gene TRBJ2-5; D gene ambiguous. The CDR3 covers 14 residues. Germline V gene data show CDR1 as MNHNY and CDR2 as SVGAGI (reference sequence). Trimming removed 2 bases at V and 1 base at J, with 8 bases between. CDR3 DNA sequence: TGTGCCAGCAGTTACGGGCAGTTCCAAGAGACCCAGTACTTC. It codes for CASSYGQFQETQYF.

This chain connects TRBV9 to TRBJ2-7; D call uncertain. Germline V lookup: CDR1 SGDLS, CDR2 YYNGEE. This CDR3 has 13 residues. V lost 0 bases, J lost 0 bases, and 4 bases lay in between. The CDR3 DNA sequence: TGTGCCAGCAGCGTAGGCGACTCCTACGAGCAGTACTTC. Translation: CASSVGDSYEQYF.

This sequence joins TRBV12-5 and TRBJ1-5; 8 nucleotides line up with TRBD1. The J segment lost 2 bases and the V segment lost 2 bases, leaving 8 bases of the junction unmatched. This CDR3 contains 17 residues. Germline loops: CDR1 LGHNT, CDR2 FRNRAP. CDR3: CASGLPSGTGRNQPQHF. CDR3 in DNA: TGTGCTAGTGGTTTGCCCTCCGGGACAGGACGCAATCAGCCCCAGCATTTT.

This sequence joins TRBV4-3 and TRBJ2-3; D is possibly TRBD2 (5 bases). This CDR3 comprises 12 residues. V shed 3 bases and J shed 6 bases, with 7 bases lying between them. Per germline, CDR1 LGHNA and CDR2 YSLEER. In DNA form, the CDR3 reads TGCGCCAGCAGCCACCGGAGGGATACGCAGTATTTT. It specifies CASSHRRDTQYF.

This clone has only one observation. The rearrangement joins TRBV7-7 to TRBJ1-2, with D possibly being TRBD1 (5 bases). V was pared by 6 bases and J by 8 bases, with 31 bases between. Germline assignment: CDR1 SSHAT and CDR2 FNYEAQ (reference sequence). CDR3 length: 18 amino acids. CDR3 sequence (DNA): TGTGCCAGCAGTCAACCTCTCGCCCTTACAGGAGCGGTCCTCGGCTACACCTTC. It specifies CASSQPLALTGAVLGYTF.

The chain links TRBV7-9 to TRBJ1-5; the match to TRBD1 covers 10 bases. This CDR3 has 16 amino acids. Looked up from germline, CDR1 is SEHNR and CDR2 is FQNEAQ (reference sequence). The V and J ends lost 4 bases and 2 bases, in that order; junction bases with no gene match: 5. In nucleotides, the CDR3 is TGTGCCAGCAGCTCGCACGGGACAGGGGGCAATCAGCCCCAGCATTTT. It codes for CASSSHGTGGNQPQHF. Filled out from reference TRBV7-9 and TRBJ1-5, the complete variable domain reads DTGVSQNPRHKITKRGQNVTFRCDPISEHNRLYWYRQTLGQGPEFLTYFQNEAQLEKSRLLSDRFSAERPKGSFSTLEIQRTEQGDSAMYLCASSSHGTGGNQPQHFGDGTRLSIL.

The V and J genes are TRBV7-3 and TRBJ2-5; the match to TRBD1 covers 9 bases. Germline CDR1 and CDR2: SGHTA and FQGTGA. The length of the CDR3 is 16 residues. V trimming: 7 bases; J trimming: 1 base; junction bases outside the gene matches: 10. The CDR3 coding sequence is TGTGCCAGCAACTGGGCGGGACAGGGCCTCCAAGAGACCCAGTACTTC. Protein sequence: CASNWAGQGLQETQYF.